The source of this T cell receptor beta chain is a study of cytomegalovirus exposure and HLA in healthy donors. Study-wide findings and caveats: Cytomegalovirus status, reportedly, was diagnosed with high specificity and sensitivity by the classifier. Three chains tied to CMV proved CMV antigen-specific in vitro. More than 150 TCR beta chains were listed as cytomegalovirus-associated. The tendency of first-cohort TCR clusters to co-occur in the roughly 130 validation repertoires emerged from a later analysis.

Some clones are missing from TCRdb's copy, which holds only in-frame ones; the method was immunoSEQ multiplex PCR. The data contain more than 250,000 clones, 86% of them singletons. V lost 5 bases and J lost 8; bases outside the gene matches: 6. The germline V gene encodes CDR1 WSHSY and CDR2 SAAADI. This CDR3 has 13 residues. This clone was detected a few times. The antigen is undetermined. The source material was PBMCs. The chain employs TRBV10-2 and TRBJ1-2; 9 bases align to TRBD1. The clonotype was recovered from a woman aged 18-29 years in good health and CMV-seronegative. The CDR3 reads CASSWTGAQGYTF. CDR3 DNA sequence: TGCGCCAGCAGTTGGACAGGGGCCCAGGGCTACACCTTC.